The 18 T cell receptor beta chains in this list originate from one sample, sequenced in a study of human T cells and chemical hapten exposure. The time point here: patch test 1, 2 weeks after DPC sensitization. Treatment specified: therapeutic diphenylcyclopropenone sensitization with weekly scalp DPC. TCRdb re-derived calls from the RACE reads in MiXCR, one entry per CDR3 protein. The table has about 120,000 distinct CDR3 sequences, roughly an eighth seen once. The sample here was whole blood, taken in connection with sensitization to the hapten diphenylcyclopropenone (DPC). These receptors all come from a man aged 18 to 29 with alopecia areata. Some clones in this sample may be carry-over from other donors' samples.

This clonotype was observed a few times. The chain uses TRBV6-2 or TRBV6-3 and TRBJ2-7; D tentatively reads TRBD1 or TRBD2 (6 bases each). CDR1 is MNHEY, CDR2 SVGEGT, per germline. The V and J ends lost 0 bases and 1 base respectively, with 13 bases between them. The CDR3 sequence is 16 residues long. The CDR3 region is CASSYSNRGPSYEQYF. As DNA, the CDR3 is TGTGCCAGCAGTTACTCGAACCGGGGGCCATCCTACGAGCAGTACTTC.

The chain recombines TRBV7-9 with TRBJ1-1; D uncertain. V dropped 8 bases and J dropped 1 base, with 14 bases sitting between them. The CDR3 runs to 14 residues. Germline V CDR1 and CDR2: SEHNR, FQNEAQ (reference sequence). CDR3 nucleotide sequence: TGTGCCAGCGACAAGGCTTCCGGGAACACTGAAGCTTTCTTT. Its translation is CASDKASGNTEAFF.

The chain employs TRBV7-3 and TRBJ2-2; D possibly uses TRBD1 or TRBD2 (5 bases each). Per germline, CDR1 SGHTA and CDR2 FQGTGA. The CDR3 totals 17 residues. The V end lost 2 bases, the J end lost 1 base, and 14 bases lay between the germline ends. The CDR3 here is CASSLEPGRKNTGELFF. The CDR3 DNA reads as TGTGCCAGCAGCTTAGAACCGGGACGGAAGAACACCGGGGAGCTGTTTTTT.

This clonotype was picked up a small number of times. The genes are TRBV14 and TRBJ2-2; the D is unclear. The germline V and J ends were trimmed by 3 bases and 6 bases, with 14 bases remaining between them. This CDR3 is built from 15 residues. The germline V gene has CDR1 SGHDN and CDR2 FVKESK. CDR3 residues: CASSHLPGGAGELFF. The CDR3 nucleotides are TGTGCCAGCAGCCACCTCCCCGGTGGGGCCGGGGAGCTGTTTTTT.

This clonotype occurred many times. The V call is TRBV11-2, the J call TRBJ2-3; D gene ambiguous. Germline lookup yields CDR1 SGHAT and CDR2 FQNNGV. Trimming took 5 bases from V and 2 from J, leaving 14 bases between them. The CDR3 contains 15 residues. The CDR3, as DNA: TGTGCCAGCAGCCCGTCCGGCCAAGACACAGATACGCAGTATTTT. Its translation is CASSPSGQDTDTQYF.

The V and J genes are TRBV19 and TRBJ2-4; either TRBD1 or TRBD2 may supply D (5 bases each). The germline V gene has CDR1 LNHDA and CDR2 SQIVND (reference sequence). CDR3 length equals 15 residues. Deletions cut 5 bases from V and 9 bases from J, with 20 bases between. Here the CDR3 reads CASSATRGRESIQYF. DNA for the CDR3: TGTGCCAGTAGTGCCACCCGGGGCCGGGAAAGCATTCAGTACTTC. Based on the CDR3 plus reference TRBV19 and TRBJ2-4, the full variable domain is DGGITQSPKYLFRKEGQNVTLSCEQNLNHDAMYWYRQDPGQGLRLIYYSQIVNDFQKGDIAEGYSVSREKKESFPLTVTSAQKNPTAFYLCASSATRGRESIQYFGAGTRLSVL.

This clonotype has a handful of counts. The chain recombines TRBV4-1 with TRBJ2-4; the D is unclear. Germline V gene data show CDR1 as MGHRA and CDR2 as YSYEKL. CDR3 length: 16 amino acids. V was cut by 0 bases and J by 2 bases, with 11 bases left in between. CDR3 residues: CASSQEFATTKNIQYF. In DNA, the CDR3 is TGCGCCAGCAGCCAAGAGTTCGCCACGACCAAAAACATTCAGTACTTC.

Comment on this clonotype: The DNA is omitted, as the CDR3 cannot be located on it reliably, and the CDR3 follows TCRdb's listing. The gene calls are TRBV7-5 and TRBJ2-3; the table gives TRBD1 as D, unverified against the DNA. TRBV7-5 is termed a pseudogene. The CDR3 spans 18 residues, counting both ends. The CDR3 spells CISVSEALEQGCTDTQYF.

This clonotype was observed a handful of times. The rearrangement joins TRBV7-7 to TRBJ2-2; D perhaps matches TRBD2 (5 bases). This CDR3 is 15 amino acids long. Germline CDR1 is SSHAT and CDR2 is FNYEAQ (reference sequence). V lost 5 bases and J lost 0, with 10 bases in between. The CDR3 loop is CASSRGLSNTGELFF. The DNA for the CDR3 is TGTGCCAGCAGCCGAGGACTCTCGAACACCGGGGAGCTGTTTTTT.

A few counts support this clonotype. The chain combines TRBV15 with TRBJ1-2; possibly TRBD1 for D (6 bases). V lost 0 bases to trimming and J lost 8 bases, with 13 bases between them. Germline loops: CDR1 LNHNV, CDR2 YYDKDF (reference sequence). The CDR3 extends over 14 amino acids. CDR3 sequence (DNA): TGTGCCACCAGCAGAGATCTAGCAGGGGTCGGCTACACCTTC. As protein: CATSRDLAGVGYTF.

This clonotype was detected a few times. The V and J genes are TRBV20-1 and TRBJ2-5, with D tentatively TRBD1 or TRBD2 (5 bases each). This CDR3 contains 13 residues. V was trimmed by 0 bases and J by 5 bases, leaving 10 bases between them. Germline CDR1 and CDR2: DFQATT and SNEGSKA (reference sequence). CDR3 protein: CSAREAGTETQYF. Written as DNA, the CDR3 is TGCAGTGCTAGAGAGGCAGGGACCGAGACCCAGTACTTC.

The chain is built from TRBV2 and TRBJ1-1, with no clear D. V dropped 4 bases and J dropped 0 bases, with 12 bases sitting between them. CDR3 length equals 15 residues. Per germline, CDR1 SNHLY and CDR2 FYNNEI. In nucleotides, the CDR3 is TGTGCCAGCAGTGTTCCAGGAAATATGAACACTGAAGCTTTCTTT. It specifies CASSVPGNMNTEAFF.

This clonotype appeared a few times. The CDR3 loop reads CASSRTGEGSYEQYF. The CDR3 DNA follows: TGTGCCAGCAGCCGAACAGGGGAGGGCAGCTACGAGCAGTACTTC. The V call is TRBV7-2, the J call TRBJ2-7; D is tentatively TRBD1 or TRBD2 (7 bases each). V was cut by 5 bases and J by 3 bases, with 17 bases left in between. This CDR3 is 15 amino acids long. Germline V gene lookup returns CDR1 SGHTA and CDR2 FQGNSA.

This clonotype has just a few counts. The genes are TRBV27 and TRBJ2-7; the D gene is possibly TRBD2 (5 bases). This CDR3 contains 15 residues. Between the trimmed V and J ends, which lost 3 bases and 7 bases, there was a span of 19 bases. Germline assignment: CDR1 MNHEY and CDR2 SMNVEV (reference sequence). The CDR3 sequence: CASSFTGGLVGEQYF. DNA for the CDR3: TGTGCCAGCAGTTTTACCGGCGGACTGGTGGGGGAGCAGTACTTC.

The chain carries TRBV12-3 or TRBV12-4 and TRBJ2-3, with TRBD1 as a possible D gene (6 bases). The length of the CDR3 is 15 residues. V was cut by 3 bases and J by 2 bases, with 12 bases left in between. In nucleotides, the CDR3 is TGTGCCAGCAGTTTGTACGGGACAACCACAGATACGCAGTATTTT. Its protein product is CASSLYGTTTDTQYF.

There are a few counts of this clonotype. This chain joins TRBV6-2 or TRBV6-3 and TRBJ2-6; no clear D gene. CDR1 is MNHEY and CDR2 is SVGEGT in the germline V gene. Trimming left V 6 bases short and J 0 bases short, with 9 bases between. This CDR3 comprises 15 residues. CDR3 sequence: CASSPQYSGANVLTF. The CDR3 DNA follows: TGTGCCAGCAGCCCTCAGTACTCTGGGGCCAACGTCCTGACTTTC.

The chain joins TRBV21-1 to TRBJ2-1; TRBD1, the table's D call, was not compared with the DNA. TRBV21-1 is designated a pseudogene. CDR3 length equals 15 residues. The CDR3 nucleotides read TGTGCCAGCAGCAAAGGCGGGGACCCTAACAATGAGCAGTTCTTC. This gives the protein CASSKGGDPNNEQFF.

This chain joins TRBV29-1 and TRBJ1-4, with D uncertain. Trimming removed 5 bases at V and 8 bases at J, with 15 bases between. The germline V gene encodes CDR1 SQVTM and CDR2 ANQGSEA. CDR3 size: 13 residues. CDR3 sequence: CSVMKGGQEKLFF. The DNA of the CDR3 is TGCAGCGTTATGAAAGGAGGTCAGGAAAAACTGTTTTTT. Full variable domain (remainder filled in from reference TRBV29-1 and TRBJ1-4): SAVISQKPSRDICQRGTSLTIQCQVDSQVTMMFWYRQQPGQSLTLIATANQGSEATYESGFVIDKFPISRPNLTFSTLTVSNMSPEDSSIYLCSVMKGGQEKLFFGSGTQLSVL.